The source of this T cell receptor beta chain is a study of identical twins. Study findings and constraints: The study found excess low generation probability among twin-shared out-of-frame alpha sequences.

The length of the CDR3 is 13 residues. Germline values: CDR1 SGHAT, CDR2 FQNNGV. The V gene lost 5 bases and the J gene lost 5 bases, with 12 bases spanning the gap. This clonotype was picked up a small number of times. Its antigen is unidentified. TCRdb ran MiXCR on the 5' RACE reads and lists one entry per CDR3 protein. The sample holds around 510,000 distinct CDR3 sequences, 13% to 15% seen once. In addition, the sample was reused for a study of yellow fever vaccine responses in identical twins. As reported in that work: In identical twins, vaccine T cell responses appeared partly shared and partly individual.

The chain recombines TRBV11-2 with TRBJ2-5; D is uncertain. The receptor was isolated from a woman aged 18-29 years in good health. What was sequenced was CD4+ T cells sorted from blood. The CDR3 reads CASSPGRRETQYF. CDR3 DNA sequence: TGTGCCAGCAGCCCCGGACGAAGGGAGACCCAGTACTTC.